This entry concerns a single T cell receptor (beta chain). Data came from immunoSEQ multiplex PCR; TCRdb stores just in-frame clones and leaves some out. Of about 33,000 clones listed, around 80% are singletons. The sample belongs to a study of T cells in localized non-small cell lung cancer. Sequencing used peripheral blood, obtained before any cancer treatment. The sequence came from a male donor at least 60 years old with stage III squamous cell lung carcinoma.

This CDR3 reads CASSQYGGPPVETQYF. CDR3 DNA sequence: TGTGCCAGCAGCCAATACGGTGGACCGCCAGTGGAGACCCAGTACTTC. V is TRBV14 and J is TRBJ2-5; D remains ambiguous. V shed 2 bases and J shed 5 bases, with 18 bases lying between them. From germline, CDR1 is SGHDN and CDR2 FVKESK. CDR3 length: 16 amino acids.